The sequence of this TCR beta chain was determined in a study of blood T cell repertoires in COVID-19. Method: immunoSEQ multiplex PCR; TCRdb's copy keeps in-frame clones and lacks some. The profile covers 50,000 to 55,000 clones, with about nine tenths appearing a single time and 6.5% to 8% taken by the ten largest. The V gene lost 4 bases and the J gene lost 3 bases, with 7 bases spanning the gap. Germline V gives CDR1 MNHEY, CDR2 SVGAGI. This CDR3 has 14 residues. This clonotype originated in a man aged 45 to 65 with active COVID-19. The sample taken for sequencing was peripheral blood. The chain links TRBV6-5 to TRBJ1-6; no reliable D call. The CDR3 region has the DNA TGTGCCAGCAGTTCCCGGGGCTATAATTCACCCCTCCACTTT. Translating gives CASSSRGYNSPLHF.